A single sample is the source of the 13 T cell receptor beta chains below, sequenced in a study of breast tumors, draining lymph nodes, adjacent tissues. TCRdb re-derived calls from the multiplex PCR reads in MiXCR, one entry per CDR3 protein. Of 200,000 or so distinct CDR3 sequences in the sample, roughly 31% are singletons; the top ten hold 4.3%. The lymph nodes were axillary draining lymph nodes from breast cancer patients. Sequencing was done on a sample of axillary lymph node tissue. The receptor source for this set is a female donor with breast cancer. Some clones in this sample may be carry-over from other donors' samples.

This clonotype has a count of ten or more. The J gene is TRBJ1-2, the V gene TRBV9; D is uncertain. This CDR3 is 14 amino acids long. CDR1 is SGDLS and CDR2 is YYNGEE in the germline V gene. V lost 6 bases and J 1 base, leaving 13 bases between the germline ends. The CDR3 bases are TGTGCCAGCACCAGGTCTGGATATAACTATGGCTACACCTTC. Its protein product is CASTRSGYNYGYTF.

There are many counts of this clonotype. This chain joins TRBV7-9 and TRBJ2-5, with a tentative D call TRBD1 (6 bases). V was cut by 5 bases and J by 5 bases, with 9 bases left in between. Germline V gene lookup returns CDR1 SEHNR and CDR2 FQNEAQ (reference sequence). The CDR3 sequence is 12 residues long. This CDR3 reads CASSQGRETQYF. The CDR3 region has the DNA TGTGCCAGCAGCCAGGGGCGGGAGACCCAGTACTTC.

This clonotype was observed a few times. This chain connects TRBV5-1 to TRBJ2-5; D may correspond to TRBD1 or TRBD2 (6 bases each). CDR1 SGHRS and CDR2 YFSETQ come from the germline V gene. The CDR3 runs 14 residues. The V and J ends lost 6 bases and 5 bases respectively, with 17 bases between them. The CDR3 region has the DNA TGCGCCAGCACACGGGGGCCTAGTAGTGAGACCCAGTACTTC. Its translation is CASTRGPSSETQYF.

The chain uses TRBV12-3 or TRBV12-4 and TRBJ1-1; no reliable D call. The CDR3 is 15 residues long. V was trimmed by 1 base and J by 0 bases, leaving 9 bases between them. The DNA of the CDR3 is TGTGCCAGCAGTTTAGGAGAGGCCCTGAACACTGAAGCTTTCTTT. Translated, it gives CASSLGEALNTEAFF.

This clonotype has a handful of counts. V gene TRBV28 combines with J gene TRBJ2-4; 8 nucleotides agree with TRBD1. This CDR3 comprises 14 residues. Germline CDR1 is MDHEN and CDR2 is SYDVKM. J gave up 11 bases and V 3 bases, and 9 bases lay outside the gene matches. CDR3 nucleotides: TGTGCCAGCAGTTTTCTTGGGACAGGCGATTTTCAGTACTTC. Translating gives CASSFLGTGDFQYF.

Points on this clonotype: A read error is possible here, since a much larger clone lies one base away. The chain couples TRBV18 to TRBJ1-4, with D perhaps matching TRBD1 (6 bases). Germline values: CDR1 KGHSH, CDR2 LQKENI. CDR3 length: 15 amino acids. The CDR3 sequence: CASPPRGGSGEKLFF. CDR3 bases: TGTGCCAGCCCACCCAGGGGAGGTAGTGGTGAAAAACTGTTTTTT.

This clonotype was counted only a few times. A much larger clone is a single base away; this may be a read error. V and J are TRBV12-3 or TRBV12-4 and TRBJ2-2; D remains unclear. The CDR3 consists of 14 residues. V lost 3 bases to trimming and J lost 0 bases, with 5 bases between them. In DNA form, the CDR3 reads TGTGCCAGCAGTTTCAAGGCGAACACCGGGGAGCTGTTTTTT. The encoded protein is CASSFKANTGELFF.

This clonotype has ten or more counts. The V gene is TRBV6-1, the J gene TRBJ1-5, with 9 nucleotides matching TRBD1. This CDR3 has 15 residues. Per germline, CDR1 MNHNS and CDR2 SASEGT. J gave up 4 bases and V 6 bases, and 7 bases lay outside the gene matches. CDR3 region: CASRDRGGGNQPQHF. The CDR3 nucleotides read TGTGCCAGCAGGGACAGGGGAGGGGGAAATCAGCCCCAGCATTTT.

This clonotype appeared many times. V and J are TRBV6-2 or TRBV6-3 and TRBJ1-5, with D possibly matching TRBD1 (6 bases). Trimming cost V 0 bases and J 4 bases, with 10 bases left between them. Looked up from germline, CDR1 is MNHEY and CDR2 is SVGEGT. The CDR3 consists of 15 residues. CDR3 sequence reads: CASSYSDRKNQPQHF. Here the CDR3 DNA reads TGTGCCAGCAGTTACTCGGACAGAAAGAATCAGCCCCAGCATTTT.

The rearrangement links TRBV2 to TRBJ1-1; D might be TRBD1 (5 bases). The CDR3 is 11 residues long. Trimming left V 1 base short and J 11 bases short, with 8 bases between. Germline-derived CDR1 and CDR2 are SNHLY and FYNNEI. The CDR3 loop reads CASSEEGSAFF. CDR3 nucleotides: TGTGCCAGCAGTGAAGAGGGGTCGGCTTTCTTT.

This clonotype has a count of ten or more. The chain joins TRBV30 to TRBJ1-3; no reliable D call. In germline, CDR1 is GTSNPN, CDR2 SVGIG (reference sequence). The length of the CDR3 is 12 residues. The V gene lost 2 bases and the J gene lost 2 bases, with 4 bases spanning the gap. The CDR3 coding sequence is TGTGCCTGGAGTCAGGCTGGAAACACCATATATTTT. Its protein is CAWSQAGNTIYF.

This clonotype came up many times. CDR3 loop: CASSLGVAGYTF. The DNA for the CDR3 is TGTGCCAGCAGCTTGGGGGTCGCGGGCTACACCTTC. This sequence joins TRBV5-6 and TRBJ1-2; D is unresolved. CDR3 length equals 12 residues. Germline CDR1 and CDR2: SGHDT and YYEEEE. The V gene lost 0 bases and the J gene lost 8 bases, with 8 bases spanning the gap.

There are a few counts of this clonotype. One end of the junction is discordant with germline, which a read error may explain. The chain couples TRBV5-1 to TRBJ2-5; unclear D gene. The CDR3 runs 12 residues. Germline loops: CDR1 SGHRS, CDR2 YFSETQ. CDR3 sequence reads: CASSPNQETHYF. The CDR3 DNA is TGCGCCAGCAGCCCCAACCAAGAGACCCACTACTTC.